The entry below describes one T cell receptor beta chain. Its antigen remains unidentified. One base away lies a much larger clone, so this may be a sequencing read error. TCRdb fed the PCR reads into MiXCR, producing one record per CDR3 protein. The sample consists of approximately 320,000 distinct CDR3 sequences, 24% of them appearing once. The CDR3 is made up of 12 amino acids. Germline values: CDR1 SGHVS, CDR2 FNYEAQ. This sample is drawn from a study of molecular identifiers for immune sequencing clone quantification. Study background: Replicate runs used RNA from roughly 18,000 or 92,000 naive CD8 cells, which was split five ways into aliquots, and four of those aliquots were then sequenced. Whole-study results and caveats: Highly expanded clone sizes could end up underestimated if a barcode were shared by identical TCR molecules. Clones above 20 RNA copies contained over 98% of effector molecules but under 1% of naive ones.

The rearrangement joins TRBV7-6 to TRBJ1-1; D is unclear. The sample consisted of naive CD8+ T cells from blood, with Jurkat cell RNA spiked in. Subset here: FACS-sorted CD8+CD4-CCR7+CD45RA+ naive T cells. The TCR was taken from a human donor in good health. Some libraries in this study had Jurkat cell RNA spiked in. This CDR3 reads CASGLLSDEAFF. The CDR3 DNA reads TGTGCCAGCGGCTTATTGTCTGACGAAGCTTTCTTT.